This is a list of T cell receptor beta chains from one sample in a study of CD4 T cells in relation to SARS-CoV-2 and coronaviruses. The method was immunoSEQ multiplex PCR; TCRdb's version includes in-frame clones alone and lacks a portion of them. Of 35,000 to 50,000 clones listed, over 75% are singletons. These receptors lack a known antigen. The sample was naive CD4+ T cells from PBMCs, cultured in vitro. All receptors derive from an adult with COVID-19. Both conserved end residues are part of each CDR3. Fields, in order: V gene, clone size, D gene, J gene, CDR3 DNA, CDR3 protein. D genes are given only for firm matches. Size tells how often a clone was seen (once, few, many) or the class of an expanded clone, and some rows leave it out.

>TRBV7-6|-|-|TRBJ2-2
TGTGCCAGCAGCTCCCAGGGGTCCAACACCGGGGAGCTGTTTTTT
CASSSQGSNTGELFF
>TRBV4-3|-|-|TRBJ2-5
TGCGCCAGCAGCCAAGATGGGGCCCAAGAGACCCAGTACTTC
CASSQDGAQETQYF
>TRBV5-1|-|-|TRBJ2-3
TGCGCCAGCTCGGAGGGGCGCACAGATACGCAGTATTTT
CASSEGRTDTQYF
>TRBV29-1|-|-|TRBJ1-4
TGCAGCACGCGGGGCGCTCGGGGTGAAAAACTGTTTTTT
CSTRGARGEKLFF
>TRBV7-6|-|-|TRBJ2-5
TGTGCCAGCAGCCCCCGGCGCGGTCAAGAGACCCAGTACTTC
CASSPRRGQETQYF
>TRBV7-8|few|-|TRBJ2-7
TGTGCCAGCAGCCTCATGCAGGGATACTACGAGCAGTACTTC
CASSLMQGYYEQYF
>TRBV5-6|-|-|TRBJ1-5
TGTGCCAGCAGCGGCGGACGGCATAGCAATCAGCCCCAGCATTTT
CASSGGRHSNQPQHF
>TRBV28|-|-|TRBJ2-2
TGTGCCAGCAGTTCCCTGGGTGGGACCGGGGAGCTGTTTTTT
CASSSLGGTGELFF
>TRBV10-3|-|-|TRBJ1-2
TGTGCCACTTCAGTGAGAGCGGGGAACTATGGCTACACCTTC
CATSVRAGNYGYTF
>TRBV29-1|-|TRBD2|TRBJ2-7
TGCAGCGGGCTAGCGGGAAACTACGAGCAGTACTTC
CSGLAGNYEQYF
>TRBV6-1|-|TRBD1|TRBJ1-1
TGTGCCAGCAGTGATCCGGGACAGGGGGCCTCTGAAGCTTTCTTT
CASSDPGQGASEAFF
>TRBV10-2|-|TRBD2|TRBJ2-7
TGCGCCAGCAGTATCGGACTAGCGGGAGTTCTATACGAGCAGTACTTC
CASSIGLAGVLYEQYF
>TRBV2|-|-|TRBJ2-3
TGTGCCAGCAGTGAAGGCACGCGCACAGATACGCAGTATTTT
CASSEGTRTDTQYF
>TRBV29-1|-|-|TRBJ2-5
TGCAGCGTTTCCGGACTACAAGAGACCCAGTACTTC
CSVSGLQETQYF
>TRBV28|once|TRBD1|TRBJ2-1
TGTGCCAGCATGGGTCGGACAGGGGGCTACAATGAGCAGTTCTTC
CASMGRTGGYNEQFF
>TRBV19|-|-|TRBJ1-3
TGTGCCAGTAAGGGCGACTCTGGAAACACCATATATTTT
CASKGDSGNTIYF
>TRBV7-3|-|TRBD2|TRBJ2-2
TGTGCCAGCAGCTTATTCGGGAGGGCCCAGACCGGGGAGCTGTTTTTT
CASSLFGRAQTGELFF
>TRBV20-1|-|-|TRBJ2-1
TGCAGTGCCACGCATCAGGTCGGGGCCTTCTTC
CSATHQVGAFF
>TRBV24-1|-|-|TRBJ2-7
TGTGCCACCAGTGCGGGGGCTCGGGACGAGCAGTACTTC
CATSAGARDEQYF
>TRBV3-1/TRBV3-2|-|-|TRBJ2-2
TGTGCCAGCAGCCAAGAGGCCGGGGGGGAGCTGTTTTTT
CASSQEAGGELFF
>TRBV29-1|-|-|TRBJ2-4
TGCAGCGCATCTAATGGGGGTCCAGGGCTGGACTTC
CSASNGGPGLDF
>TRBV12-3/TRBV12-4|-|-|TRBJ1-1
TGTGCCAGCAGTTTCGGAATGAACACTGAAGCTTTCTTT
CASSFGMNTEAFF
>TRBV5-1|-|TRBD2|TRBJ2-7
TGCGCCAGCAGCTCGGTAGCGGGAGAGACCTACGAGCAGTACTTC
CASSSVAGETYEQYF
>TRBV28|-|-|TRBJ1-4
TGTGCCAGCAGTTTCGGGCCCGGCCCTGAAAAACTGTTTTTT
CASSFGPGPEKLFF
>TRBV30|-|TRBD1|TRBJ1-1
TGTGCCTGGAGTGTACGAACGGACAGGAAAGCTTTCTTT
CAWSVRTDRKAFF
>TRBV27|few|-|TRBJ2-5
TGTGCCAGCAGAATGCGAGGGGAAGAGACCCAGTACTTC
CASRMRGEETQYF
>TRBV7-2|-|TRBD2|TRBJ2-7
TGTGCCAGCACTGGCCTAGCGGGGAGCAGTCGGCAGTACTTC
CASTGLAGSSRQYF
>TRBV6-5|-|-|TRBJ2-4
TGTGCCAGCCAGATGGGGAGCATAGCCAAAAACATTCAGTACTTC
CASQMGSIAKNIQYF
>TRBV11-2|-|TRBD2|TRBJ2-5
TGTGCCAGCACCCTCGGCGGGAGCATCGAGACCCAGTACTTC
CASTLGGSIETQYF
>TRBV28|-|-|TRBJ2-7
TGTGCCAGCAGTCCCGCCGGTGGGGCCTACGAGCAGTACTTC
CASSPAGGAYEQYF
>TRBV5-1|few|TRBD1|TRBJ1-2
TGCGCCAGCAGCTTGAACAGGGGCGACGGCTACACCTTC
CASSLNRGDGYTF
>TRBV7-9|-|TRBD1|TRBJ2-1
TGTGCCAGCAGCTTAGTCAGGGGGAGCTACAATGAGCAGTTCTTC
CASSLVRGSYNEQFF
>TRBV29-1|-|TRBD2|TRBJ2-3
TGCAGCGTTGAAGATTCCCAAGCGGGGTTGGGAGATACGCAGTATTTT
CSVEDSQAGLGDTQYF
>TRBV19|-|TRBD2|TRBJ2-1
TGTGCCAGTAGGACGACTAGCACCTACAATGAGCAGTTCTTC
CASRTTSTYNEQFF
>TRBV7-9|-|-|TRBJ2-3
TGTGCCAGCAGCTTGGGTGTTTTAAACACAGATACGCAGTATTTT
CASSLGVLNTDTQYF
>TRBV28|-|TRBD1|TRBJ1-2
TGTGCCAGCAGTTTAACCGGGACAGGGGTTATTAACTATGGCTACACCTTC
CASSLTGTGVINYGYTF
>TRBV5-1|-|TRBD2|TRBJ2-5
TGCGCCAGCAGCTCCCCAGCGGGAGCCGAGACCCAGTACTTC
CASSSPAGAETQYF
>TRBV27|few|-|TRBJ1-1
TGTGCCAGCAGTTTATCCTCAGGGGAGGAGGACACTGAAGCTTTCTTT
CASSLSSGEEDTEAFF
>TRBV3-1/TRBV3-2|-|TRBD2|TRBJ2-1
TGTGCCAGCAGTCTTAGCGGGAGCACCTACAATGAGCAGTTCTTC
CASSLSGSTYNEQFF
>TRBV28|-|TRBD1|TRBJ1-4
TGTGCCAGCAGGACCCTCGACAGGGGCAATAGGGCATCTGAAAAACTGTTTTTT
CASRTLDRGNRASEKLFF
>TRBV18|-|-|TRBJ2-1
TGTGCCAGCTCACCGCCGGCGAGCTCCTACAATGAGCAGTTCTTC
CASSPPASSYNEQFF
>TRBV7-2|-|-|TRBJ2-5
TGTGCCAGCAGCTATAGGACGGCTACTGAAGAGACCCAGTACTTC
CASSYRTATEETQYF
>TRBV2|-|-|TRBJ1-2
TGTGCCAGCAGATCCGAAGGGTCCGGCTACACCTTC
CASRSEGSGYTF
>TRBV30|-|-|TRBJ1-2
TGTGCCTGGAGCTCTAACTATGGCTACACCTTC
CAWSSNYGYTF
>TRBV5-1|-|TRBD1|TRBJ2-3
TGCGCCAGCAGCCTAGACAGGGGTGATCCCACAGATACGCAGTATTTT
CASSLDRGDPTDTQYF
>TRBV9|-|-|TRBJ1-2
TGTGCCAGCAGCCCCAGCGGAGGGGATGGCTACACCTTC
CASSPSGGDGYTF
>TRBV27|-|TRBD2|TRBJ2-7
TGTGCCAGCACCAACAAACCCGGACTAGCGGGAACCTACGAGCAGTACTTC
CASTNKPGLAGTYEQYF
>TRBV5-5|once|-|TRBJ1-1
TGTGCCAGCAGCCTACAGGGAAACACTGAAGCTTTCTTT
CASSLQGNTEAFF
>TRBV12-3/TRBV12-4|-|-|TRBJ2-5
TGTGCCAGCAGCGCACTAGCAGAAGAGACCCAGTACTTC
CASSALAEETQYF
>TRBV30|-|TRBD1|TRBJ1-6
TGTGCCGGGGGGACAGTCTATAATTCACCCCTCCACTTT
CAGGTVYNSPLHF
>TRBV7-2|-|TRBD1|TRBJ2-7
TGTGCCAGCAGCTTAGCGGGACAGGTACTCTACGAGCAGTACTTC
CASSLAGQVLYEQYF
>TRBV19|-|TRBD2|TRBJ2-1
TGTGCCAGTAGTATCCCGACTAGCGGAGAGCAGTTCTTC
CASSIPTSGEQFF
>TRBV19|-|TRBD2|TRBJ2-7
TGTGCCAGTAGGACTAGCGGGAGCTCCTACGAGCAGTACTTC
CASRTSGSSYEQYF
>TRBV2|few|-|TRBJ1-1
TGTGCCAGCAGCCTAGACGGGCCGAACACTGAAGCTTTCTTT
CASSLDGPNTEAFF